What follows are 27 T cell receptor beta chains derived from one specimen sequenced in a study of T cells in localized non-small cell lung cancer. Repertoires were generated with immunoSEQ multiplex PCR, while TCRdb's copy carries only in-frame clones and drops some. This table holds about 2,600 clones, around 26% found once. Here the sequenced sample was lung tumor tissue, taken before any cancer treatment. The receptor set was obtained from a male donor at least 60 years old with stage I lung adenocarcinoma.

The chain links TRBV6-8 to TRBJ1-1, with D maybe TRBD1 (6 bases). Germline V gene data show CDR1 as MNHGY and CDR2 as SAAAGT. The V end lost 5 bases, the J end lost 9 bases, and 16 bases lay between the germline ends. The CDR3 is 13 amino acids. CDR3 coding DNA: TGTGCCAGCAGTACCCCCGGACAGCGACAAGCTTTCTTT. Its translation is CASSTPGQRQAFF.

The chain joins TRBV19 to TRBJ1-6, with D unclear. CDR3 length: 15 amino acids. Trimming took off 1 base at V and 9 bases at J, with 13 bases between the two ends. The germline CDR1 and CDR2 sequences are LNHDA and SQIVND (reference sequence). The CDR3 DNA reads as TGTGCCAGTAGTATAGCGGACCAGGACGGTTCACCCCTCCACTTT. Encoded protein: CASSIADQDGSPLHF.

The chain combines TRBV28 with TRBJ1-2; D might be TRBD1 (6 bases). The V end was cut by 4 bases, the J end by 2 bases, with 20 bases between. This CDR3 spans 17 amino acids. Germline CDR1 reads MDHEN; CDR2 reads SYDVKM. The CDR3 DNA is TGTGCCAGCAGTTCACCGGACCGACCCGACAGGAACTATGGCTACACCTTC. This codes for CASSSPDRPDRNYGYTF.

This rearrangement joins TRBV14 to TRBJ2-3; 7 nucleotides align to TRBD2. J was trimmed by 4 bases and V by 6 bases; bases with no gene match: 13. Germline V gives CDR1 SGHDN, CDR2 FVKESK. The CDR3 is made up of 16 amino acids. CDR3 amino acids: CASSPRGGPLPDTQYF. CDR3 coding DNA: TGTGCCAGCAGTCCCCGCGGGGGACCTTTACCAGATACGCAGTATTTT.

By share of the sample, this clone is medium-sized (0.01 to 0.1%). This rearrangement joins TRBV11-3 to TRBJ2-2, with a weak D call TRBD1 (7 bases). Germline V lookup: CDR1 SGHNT, CDR2 YENEEA. V was shortened by 4 bases and J by 5 bases, with 17 bases between the two germline ends. This CDR3 is 16 amino acids long. This chain's CDR3 is CASSSTSTGDTGELFF. The CDR3 DNA reads as TGTGCCAGCAGCTCGACTAGTACAGGGGATACCGGGGAGCTGTTTTTT.

This clone was picked up a small number of times. The V and J genes are TRBV28 and TRBJ1-2; TRBD1 matches at 9 bases. The CDR3 consists of 17 residues. J gave up 7 bases and V 6 bases, and 18 bases lay outside the gene matches. The germline V gene encodes CDR1 MDHEN and CDR2 SYDVKM. The CDR3 loop reads CASRLPGGTGRIGGYTF. CDR3 in DNA: TGTGCCAGCAGATTACCCGGTGGGACAGGGCGGATTGGTGGCTACACCTTC.

This clone has a handful of counts. The chain joins TRBV9 to TRBJ2-7, with TRBD2 matching 16 bases. The V gene end was trimmed by 4 bases and the J gene end by 5 bases; junction bases not matched to a gene: 6. This CDR3 is built from 16 residues. Germline assignment: CDR1 SGDLS and CDR2 YYNGEE. The CDR3 bases are TGTGCCAGCAGCCCGACAGGGACTAGCGGGGGGGACGAGCAGTACTTC. This encodes CASSPTGTSGGDEQYF.

In this sample, this clone turned up a few times. The rearrangement links TRBV19 to TRBJ2-5; D call uncertain. The V end was cut by 3 bases, the J end by 4 bases, with 12 bases between. The CDR3 length is 14 residues. Germline V gene sequence: CDR1 LNHDA, CDR2 SQIVND (reference sequence). Written as DNA, the CDR3 is TGTGCCAGTAGTATTACGACATTGGGAGAGACCCAGTACTTC. Translating it yields CASSITTLGETQYF.

There are a few counts of this clone. This rearrangement joins TRBV11-3 to TRBJ1-2; a weak D match, TRBD1 (5 bases). Germline CDR1 is SGHNT and CDR2 is YENEEA. The CDR3 consists of 16 residues. V was shortened by 5 bases and J by 4 bases, with 20 bases between the two germline ends. The CDR3 region is CASSGRTTRKTYGYTF. CDR3 nucleotide sequence: TGTGCCAGCAGCGGAAGGACAACAAGAAAGACCTATGGCTACACCTTC. Filled out from reference TRBV11-3 and TRBJ1-2, the complete variable domain reads EAGVVQSPRYKIIEKKQPVAFWCNPISGHNTLYWYLQNLGQGPELLIRYENEEAVDDSQLPKDRFSAERLKGVDSTLKIQPAELGDSAVYLCASSGRTTRKTYGYTFGSGTRLTVV.

This clone was seen more than once but under ten times. The rearrangement links TRBV9 to TRBJ2-7; no reliable D call. From germline, CDR1 is SGDLS and CDR2 YYNGEE. The CDR3 runs 14 residues. Between the trimmed V and J ends, which lost 0 bases and 3 bases, there was a span of 10 bases. The CDR3 is CASSVGGQNYEQYF. The CDR3 bases are TGTGCCAGCAGCGTAGGTGGGCAGAACTACGAGCAGTACTTC.

This rearrangement joins TRBV5-1 to TRBJ1-4; 8 bases fit TRBD1. The CDR3 has 14 residues. Trimming cost V 1 base and J 4 bases; bases outside gene matches: 0. Germline V gives CDR1 SGHRS, CDR2 YFSETQ. The CDR3 bases are TGCGCCAGCAGCTTGACAGGGGGTAATGAAAAACTGTTTTTT. Its protein product is CASSLTGGNEKLFF.

A few counts support this clone. This chain connects TRBV30 to TRBJ1-1; D remains ambiguous. The CDR3 length is 13 residues. Deletions cut 1 base from V and 0 bases from J, with 6 bases between. The germline V gene encodes CDR1 GTSNPN and CDR2 SVGIG (reference sequence). In nucleotides, the CDR3 is TGTGCCTGGAGTGGGACGGTGAACACTGAAGCTTTCTTT. Protein: CAWSGTVNTEAFF.

The chain uses TRBV4-1 and TRBJ1-2, with no clear D. The V and J ends lost 0 bases and 5 bases respectively, with 4 bases between them. Germline V lookup: CDR1 MGHRA, CDR2 YSYEKL. The CDR3 is 12 amino acids. CDR3 region: CASSQDLYGYTF. The CDR3 DNA reads TGCGCCAGCAGCCAAGATCTTTATGGCTACACCTTC.

This clone turned up a few times. This chain uses TRBV19 with TRBJ2-2, with D maybe TRBD2 (6 bases). This CDR3 is built from 14 residues. Germline CDR1 is LNHDA and CDR2 is SQIVND (reference sequence). V was trimmed by 7 bases and J by 2 bases, leaving 11 bases between them. The CDR3 DNA sequence: TGTGCCAGTATTCGGGGGAGAAACACCGGGGAGCTGTTTTTT. Translated: CASIRGRNTGELFF.

This clone occurred a few times. The chain employs TRBV6-8 and TRBJ1-6; perhaps TRBD1 as D (6 bases). V gave up 8 bases and J gave up 12 bases, with 20 bases separating them. The CDR3 covers 14 residues. CDR1 and CDR2 (germline): MNHGY, SAAAGT. The CDR3 DNA reads TGTGCCAGCCGCCGGGCACAGGGTAGTTTACCCCTCCACTTT. Translation gives CASRRAQGSLPLHF.

In its sample, this clone ranks as medium-sized. The chain couples TRBV11-3 to TRBJ2-1; tentatively, D is TRBD2 (5 bases). This CDR3 contains 15 residues. Per the germline V gene, CDR1 is SGHNT and CDR2 is YENEEA. Trimming pared 6 bases from V and 2 bases from J, leaving 14 bases between. The CDR3 here is CASSPSGATYNEQFF. In DNA, the CDR3 is TGTGCCAGCAGTCCGAGCGGAGCGACCTACAATGAGCAGTTCTTC.

V gene TRBV10-2 combines with J gene TRBJ2-2, with D possibly being TRBD1 or TRBD2 (7 bases each). V was trimmed by 4 bases and J by 7 bases, leaving 13 bases between them. CDR1 and CDR2 from the germline V gene are WSHSY and SAAADI. The CDR3 runs 14 residues. CDR3 sequence: CASSVQGGIGELFF. In DNA, the CDR3 is TGCGCCAGCAGTGTTCAGGGGGGGATCGGGGAGCTGTTTTTT.

This clone has a count of ten or more. V and J are TRBV11-3 and TRBJ2-5; 12 nucleotides line up with TRBD1. Germline V gene sequence: CDR1 SGHNT, CDR2 YENEEA. The CDR3 contains 16 residues. The trim removed 6 bases at V and 5 bases at J, leaving 10 bases unmatched. The CDR3 DNA is TGTGCCAGCAGTCCAGAGGGGACAGGGGGCTCGGAGACCCAGTACTTC. Translated, it gives CASSPEGTGGSETQYF.

The chain combines TRBV5-1 with TRBJ2-7; the match to TRBD1 covers 7 bases. The V gene end was trimmed by 1 base and the J gene end by 3 bases; junction bases not matched to a gene: 10. CDR3 length: 16 residues. Germline V gives CDR1 SGHRS, CDR2 YFSETQ. The CDR3 nucleotides are TGCGCCAGCAGCTTGCTTCCGTCGACAGGGAGCTACGAGCAGTACTTC. The encoded protein is CASSLLPSTGSYEQYF.

Judged by abundance, this clone is medium-sized. The V gene is TRBV23-1, the J gene TRBJ2-1; D is undetermined. TRBV23-1 belongs to the ORF category, with a function that is uncertain. V lost 0 bases, J lost 2 bases, and 11 bases lay in between. CDR3 length: 16 residues. CDR3 in DNA: TGCGCCAGCAGTCAATCCCCTAGGCCCCCCTACAATGAGCAGTTCTTC. Translating it yields CASSQSPRPPYNEQFF.

This clone has just a few counts. The chain is built from TRBV6-8 and TRBJ2-3, with 9 bases matching TRBD1. V gave up 4 bases and J gave up 3 bases; unmatched junction bases: 5. Germline values: CDR1 MNHGY, CDR2 SAAAGT. The CDR3 extends over 15 amino acids. The CDR3 region is CASSSGQGRTDTQYF. Written as DNA, the CDR3 is TGTGCCAGCAGTTCGGGACAGGGTAGGACAGATACGCAGTATTTT.

The gene calls are TRBV1 and TRBJ1-2; TRBD1 is the table's D call and was not checked against the DNA. TRBV1 is given as a pseudogene. CDR3 length: 15 residues. CDR3 DNA sequence: TGCGCCAGCAGCCAAGGACAGGGCTTCGCCTATGGCTACACCTTC. Its translation: CASSQGQGFAYGYTF.

The gene calls are TRBV11-3 and TRBJ2-6; TRBD1 matches 7 bases. Germline CDR1 SGHNT, CDR2 YENEEA. This CDR3 spans 16 amino acids. J lost 0 bases, V lost 5 bases, and 4 bases had no gene match. The CDR3 nucleotides are TGTGCCAGCAGCGGGACAGCTCCCTCTGGGGCCAACGTCCTGACTTTC. Amino acids: CASSGTAPSGANVLTF.

This clone has more than one count but fewer than ten. The chain is built from TRBV7-1 and TRBJ2-1, with D possibly TRBD2 on 5 matching bases. TRBV7-1 is designated an ORF whose function remains uncertain. The V and J ends lost 2 bases and 6 bases respectively, with 11 bases between them. This CDR3 spans 14 amino acids. The CDR3 here is CASSSHGSGNEQFF. The CDR3 DNA follows: TGTGCCAGCAGCTCACACGGAAGCGGCAATGAGCAGTTCTTC.

This chain uses TRBV19 with TRBJ1-1; D perhaps matches TRBD1 (6 bases). Trimming took off 5 bases at V and 3 bases at J, with 7 bases between the two ends. This CDR3 spans 12 amino acids. In germline, CDR1 is LNHDA, CDR2 SQIVND (reference sequence). The CDR3 bases are TGTGCCAGTAGTGGACAGTACACTGAAGCTTTCTTT. Translated, it gives CASSGQYTEAFF. Filled out from reference TRBV19 and TRBJ1-1, the complete variable domain reads DGGITQSPKYLFRKEGQNVTLSCEQNLNHDAMYWYRQDPGQGLRLIYYSQIVNDFQKGDIAEGYSVSREKKESFPLTVTSAQKNPTAFYLCASSGQYTEAFFGQGTRLTVV.

This clone has a handful of counts. In the same sample, other DNA sequences code for this CDR3. This chain connects TRBV29-1 to TRBJ1-1; 9 bases match TRBD1. The CDR3 consists of 13 residues. After removal of 5 bases from V and 6 bases from J, the junction contained 7 bases not matched to a gene. Per germline, CDR1 SQVTM and CDR2 ANQGSEA. The CDR3 nucleotides are TGCAGCGTTTTGGGACAGGGCGGGGCTGAAGCTTTCTTT. This translates into CSVLGQGGAEAFF.

The chain is built from TRBV23-1 and TRBJ1-1, with D unresolved. TRBV23-1 is noted as an ORF with a role that remains uncertain. Trimming cost V 6 bases and J 1 base, with 9 bases left between them. This CDR3 comprises 13 residues. CDR3 loop: CASSTDGNTEAFF. In nucleotides, the CDR3 is TGCGCCAGCAGCACAGACGGGAACACTGAAGCTTTCTTT.